The present T cell receptor beta chain was sequenced within a study of cytomegalovirus exposure and HLA in healthy donors. Looking at the study overall: Approximately 170 million T cells yielded 100 million or so unique TCR beta sequences in earlier analysis.

Study results and limitations: The sole available immune exposure information was CMV serostatus. More clonal expansion characterized HLA-associated TCR beta chains than equally common others in a later analysis.

Use of 60 Vbeta and 13 Jbeta primers characterized the PCR. The table came from immunoSEQ multiplex PCR; TCRdb's copy has only in-frame clones and leaves some out. The sample gives roughly 180,000 clones, around 80% of which show up once; 3% to 4.5% is in the top ten. Concerning this clone: What it binds is not known.

The V gene end was trimmed by 1 base and the J gene end by 3 bases; junction bases not matched to a gene: 3. Germline loops: CDR1 SGHKS, CDR2 YYEKEE (reference sequence). The CDR3 totals 14 residues. The receptor was derived from a woman aged 60-70 years in good health and CMV-seropositive. Material: PBMCs. The rearrangement joins TRBV5-5 to TRBJ2-7, with TRBD1 matching over 8 bases. In nucleotides, the CDR3 is TGTGCCAGCAGCTTGCAGGGGGCTGTCTACGAGCAGTACTTC. This encodes CASSLQGAVYEQYF.